A single sample gave rise to the 26 T cell receptor beta chains below, sequenced in a study of control samples from healthy donors and cancer patients. Sequencing used immunoSEQ multiplex PCR; TCRdb keeps in-frame clones, though not all of them. Among approximately 140,000 clones listed, 92% were seen once. Material for sequencing was blood. Receptors were obtained from a man aged 25-45 years in good health.

The chain carries TRBV3-1 (or the pseudogene TRBV3-2) and TRBJ2-3, with D possibly TRBD2 on 5 matching bases. Deletions cut 5 bases from V and 8 bases from J, with 11 bases between. CDR3 length: 12 residues. Germline V gives CDR1 LGHDT, CDR2 YNNKEL (reference sequence). For the CDR3, the DNA is TGTGCCAGCAGCTGGGGAGTGGGTACGCAGTATTTT. Translation gives CASSWGVGTQYF.

The chain combines TRBV10-3 with TRBJ1-1; D is possibly TRBD1 (5 bases). CDR3 length: 13 amino acids. Trimming removed 7 bases from V and 7 bases from J, with 16 bases in between. Per germline, CDR1 ENHRY and CDR2 SYGVKD. The CDR3 loop is CAIKNPGTDEAFF. The CDR3 nucleotides read TGTGCCATCAAAAACCCCGGGACCGATGAAGCTTTCTTT.

This clone was detected only a few times. The rearrangement uses TRBV6-2 or TRBV6-3 and TRBJ2-3, with 10 bases that match TRBD2. This CDR3 contains 14 residues. Germline CDR1 and CDR2: MNHEY and SVGEGT. V lost 5 bases, J lost 3 bases, and 2 bases stayed unmatched. DNA for the CDR3: TGTGCCAGCAGTAGCGGGAGGGAAACAGATACGCAGTATTTT. As protein: CASSSGRETDTQYF.

The sample holds one count of this clone. The V call is TRBV6-6, the J call TRBJ1-3, with D possibly matching TRBD1 (5 bases). CDR3 length: 13 amino acids. V was cut by 4 bases and J by 4 bases, with 8 bases left in between. In germline, CDR1 is MNHNY, CDR2 SVGAGI (reference sequence). The CDR3 nucleotides are TGTGCCAGCAGTTTCCGGGGGGGAAACACCATATATTTT. This sequence encodes CASSFRGGNTIYF.

With regard to this clone: This specimen includes other DNA sequences encoding the same CDR3. The V call is TRBV11-2, the J call TRBJ1-3, with D hard to call. There are 11 residues in the CDR3. V was pared by 4 bases and J by 4 bases, with 2 bases between. Germline CDR1 and CDR2: SGHAT and FQNNGV. The CDR3 sequence: CASSSGNTIYF. The CDR3 nucleotides are TGTGCCAGCAGCTCAGGAAACACCATATATTTT.

The chain carries TRBV28 and TRBJ2-4, with D perhaps TRBD2 (6 bases). The CDR3 contains 13 residues. V was clipped by 5 bases and J by 6 bases, with 11 bases between them. In germline, CDR1 is MDHEN, CDR2 SYDVKM. CDR3 DNA sequence: TGTGCCAGCAGTCCCGGGAGTTTAAACATTCAGTACTTC. Protein sequence: CASSPGSLNIQYF.

The chain carries TRBV28 and TRBJ1-6; D is unresolved. The V gene's germline CDR1 is MDHEN and CDR2 SYDVKM. The CDR3 is 14 residues long. V gave up 3 bases and J gave up 4 bases, with 7 bases separating them. In DNA, the CDR3 is TGTGCCAGCAGTTTCCGACCTTATAATTCACCCCTCCACTTT. As protein: CASSFRPYNSPLHF.

A single count supports this clone. The genes are TRBV3-1 (or the pseudogene TRBV3-2) and TRBJ1-4; perhaps TRBD1 as D (5 bases). CDR3 length: 13 residues. V lost 4 bases, J lost 8 bases, and 11 bases lay in between. Germline CDR1 reads LGHDT; CDR2 reads YNNKEL (reference sequence). The CDR3: CASSRQGVEKLFF. The CDR3 coding sequence is TGTGCCAGCAGCCGGCAGGGAGTCGAAAAACTGTTTTTT.

V usage is TRBV19 and J usage is TRBJ2-2, with 9 bases identical to TRBD2. V lost 5 bases to trimming and J lost 6 bases; unmatched junction nucleotides: 16. The germline V gene encodes CDR1 LNHDA and CDR2 SQIVND (reference sequence). This CDR3 is 18 amino acids long. The CDR3 coding sequence is TGTGCCAGTAGTGAGGGCGGGAGGGGGCCCGGAGGGGCCGGGGAGCTGTTTTTT. Amino acid sequence: CASSEGGRGPGGAGELFF.

The chain uses TRBV28 and TRBJ1-3; D not resolved. This CDR3 has 15 amino acids. Looked up from germline, CDR1 is MDHEN and CDR2 is SYDVKM. Trimming shortened V by 4 bases and J by 3 bases, and 13 bases separated the two germline ends. The CDR3 coding sequence is TGTGCCAGCAGTTCCTCGGTTTTTTTTGGAAACACCATATATTTT. Translating gives CASSSSVFFGNTIYF.

The chain couples TRBV4-3 to TRBJ2-3, with TRBD2 matching over 11 bases. The germline CDR1 and CDR2 sequences are LGHNA and YSLEER. This CDR3 has 15 residues. With 4 bases clipped from V and 1 base from J, the junction kept 1 base outside the gene matches. The CDR3 DNA reads TGCGCCAGCAGCCTTAGCGGGAGGGGCACAGATACGCAGTATTTT. Translated, it gives CASSLSGRGTDTQYF.

The chain combines TRBV2 with TRBJ1-5; possibly TRBD1 for D (6 bases). Germline CDR1 and CDR2: SNHLY and FYNNEI. Trimming pared 4 bases from V and 2 bases from J, leaving 12 bases between. CDR3 length: 15 residues. This chain's CDR3 is CASSVQGTGNQPQHF. As DNA, the CDR3 is TGTGCCAGCAGTGTACAGGGAACGGGCAATCAGCCCCAGCATTTT.

The chain couples TRBV28 to TRBJ2-6; D gene unclear. The length of the CDR3 is 15 residues. CDR1 and CDR2 from the germline V gene are MDHEN and SYDVKM. Trimming pared 5 bases from V and 0 bases from J, leaving 8 bases between. CDR3 loop: CASSETSSGANVLTF. CDR3 nucleotides: TGTGCCAGCAGTGAAACGAGCTCTGGGGCCAACGTCCTGACTTTC.

This sequence joins TRBV3-1 (or the pseudogene TRBV3-2) and TRBJ2-3; the D gene could be TRBD1 or TRBD2 (5 bases each). V was trimmed by 3 bases and J by 1 base, leaving 20 bases between them. Germline V gene lookup returns CDR1 LGHDT and CDR2 YNNKEL (reference sequence). The CDR3 loop spans 18 amino acids. As DNA, the CDR3 is TGTGCCAGCAGCCAGCGCCGGGGCCTCCAATCCGGCACAGATACGCAGTATTTT. Its translation is CASSQRRGLQSGTDTQYF.

This chain connects TRBV20-1 to TRBJ2-7; D is ambiguous. From germline, CDR1 is DFQATT and CDR2 SNEGSKA (reference sequence). The CDR3 consists of 11 residues. The CDR3 spells CSAGGEYEQYF. DNA of the CDR3: TGCAGCGCCGGTGGGGAATACGAGCAGTACTTC.

This clone came up once. This rearrangement joins TRBV3-1 (or the pseudogene TRBV3-2) to TRBJ2-1; tentatively, D is TRBD1 or TRBD2 (5 bases each). The CDR3 is 14 residues long. V was trimmed by 3 bases and J by 7 bases, leaving 13 bases between them. Germline CDR1 reads LGHDT; CDR2 reads YNNKEL (reference sequence). For the CDR3, the DNA is TGTGCCAGCAGCCAGTCGGGGCTAATGAATGAGCAGTTCTTC. Translating it yields CASSQSGLMNEQFF.

This rearrangement joins TRBV27 to TRBJ1-4; D might be TRBD1 (5 bases). V lost 6 bases and J 10 bases, leaving 21 bases between the germline ends. CDR1 is MNHEY and CDR2 is SMNVEV in the germline V gene (reference sequence). The CDR3 covers 15 residues. CDR3 in amino acids: CASSYQGMRHGKLFF. In nucleotides, the CDR3 is TGTGCCAGCAGCTATCAGGGAATGCGGCATGGAAAACTGTTTTTT.

This chain joins TRBV29-1 and TRBJ2-7; D possibly corresponds to TRBD1 (6 bases). CDR1 and CDR2 from the germline V gene are SQVTM and ANQGSEA. CDR3 length: 13 amino acids. V gave up 6 bases and J gave up 2 bases, with 14 bases separating them. CDR3 nucleotide sequence: TGCAGCGTCACCGGGACACTTACCTACGAGCAGTACTTC. Encoded protein: CSVTGTLTYEQYF.

The rearrangement uses TRBV25-1 and TRBJ1-6, with 7 bases matching TRBD1. V lost 4 bases to trimming and J lost 10 bases; unmatched junction nucleotides: 4. This CDR3 has 13 residues. Germline values: CDR1 MGHDK, CDR2 SYGVNS. The CDR3 reads CASSVGQSSPLHF. The CDR3 region has the DNA TGTGCCAGCAGTGTGGGACAGTCCTCACCCCTCCACTTT. The full variable domain, with the rest looked up from reference TRBV25-1 and TRBJ1-6, is EADIYQTPRYLVIGTGKKITLECSQTMGHDKMYWYQQDPGMELHLIHYSYGVNSTEKGDLSSESTVSRIRTEHFPLTLESARPSHTSQYLCASSVGQSSPLHFGNGTRLTVT.

This clone was seen a single time. The CDR3 nucleotides are TGTGCCACCAGTGAATTCACGGGGGGAGTGTACAATGAGCAGTTCTTC. This codes for CATSEFTGGVYNEQFF. The chain uses TRBV24-1 and TRBJ2-1; 7 nucleotides align to TRBD2. The CDR3 loop spans 16 amino acids. CDR1 KGHDR and CDR2 SFDVKD come from the germline V gene. Unmatched junction bases numbered 9, after V lost 4 bases and J lost 4 bases.

V is TRBV6-5 and J is TRBJ2-2; D is unresolved. Germline CDR1 is MNHEY and CDR2 is SVGAGI. Deletions cut 7 bases from V and 0 bases from J, with 9 bases between. There are 14 residues in the CDR3. CDR3 DNA sequence: TGTGCCAGCAAGCGACGGCCGAACACCGGGGAGCTGTTTTTT. Protein sequence: CASKRRPNTGELFF.

V and J are TRBV28 and TRBJ1-2, with D unresolved. CDR1 and CDR2 (germline): MDHEN, SYDVKM. The length of the CDR3 is 12 residues. The ends were cut back, 3 bases at V and 2 bases at J, with 4 bases in the middle. CDR3 protein: CASSFLNYGYTF. CDR3 nucleotide sequence: TGTGCCAGCAGTTTTCTAAACTATGGCTACACCTTC.

This chain connects TRBV10-3 to TRBJ1-3; D possibly corresponds to TRBD1 (6 bases). This CDR3 is 13 amino acids long. Germline CDR1 is ENHRY and CDR2 is SYGVKD. The V and J ends lost 6 bases and 2 bases respectively, with 8 bases between them. The CDR3 DNA follows: TGTGCCATCAGCGGGGGCGCTGGAAACACCATATATTTT. Translated, it gives CAISGGAGNTIYF.

The chain joins TRBV5-4 to TRBJ2-5; a weak D match, TRBD1 (7 bases). Germline V lookup: CDR1 SGHNT, CDR2 YYREEE (reference sequence). Trimming cost V 4 bases and J 2 bases, with 24 bases left between them. This CDR3 comprises 18 residues. The CDR3 reads CASSGSHQGGGRQETQYF. CDR3 nucleotides: TGTGCCAGCAGCGGGTCCCACCAGGGGGGCGGACGACAAGAGACCCAGTACTTC.

The chain carries TRBV6-5 and TRBJ1-3; D perhaps matches TRBD1 (5 bases). The V gene's germline CDR1 is MNHEY and CDR2 SVGAGI. This CDR3 has 16 residues. V was shortened by 0 bases and J by 2 bases, with 11 bases between the two germline ends. The chain's CDR3 is CASSYSQGLAGNTIYF. In DNA form, the CDR3 reads TGTGCCAGCAGTTACTCCCAGGGACTCGCTGGAAACACCATATATTTT.

V usage is TRBV3-1 (or the pseudogene TRBV3-2) and J usage is TRBJ2-5; 7 positions agree with TRBD2. The CDR3 totals 14 residues. In germline, CDR1 is LGHDT, CDR2 YNNKEL (reference sequence). The V segment lost 3 bases and the J segment 5 bases; nucleotides outside the gene matches: 6. CDR3 loop: CASSHRAGSETQYF. The CDR3 region has the DNA TGTGCCAGCAGCCATCGAGCGGGAAGTGAGACCCAGTACTTC.